The present T cell receptor beta chain was sequenced within a study of cytomegalovirus exposure and HLA in healthy donors. Study at large: An early release of data contained about 85 million unique TCRs, which came from HLA-typed donors.

PCR amplification relied on 60 Vbeta primers (plus 13 Jbeta primers). TCRdb keeps only in-frame clones here, not all; method: immunoSEQ multiplex PCR. In the table there are under 200,000 clones, over 9.5% of which are singletons. The CDR3 totals 14 residues. V lost 7 bases to trimming and J lost 5 bases; unmatched junction nucleotides: 11. Germline values: CDR1 SQVTM, CDR2 ANQGSEA. The receptor was derived from a man in his forties or fifties in good health and CMV-seropositive. This chain uses TRBV29-1 with TRBJ2-5, with 9 bases fitting TRBD1. The sequenced sample was PBMCs. The CDR3 loop reads CSAPGQGGGETQYF. The CDR3 DNA reads as TGCAGCGCTCCGGGACAGGGTGGTGGCGAGACCCAGTACTTC.